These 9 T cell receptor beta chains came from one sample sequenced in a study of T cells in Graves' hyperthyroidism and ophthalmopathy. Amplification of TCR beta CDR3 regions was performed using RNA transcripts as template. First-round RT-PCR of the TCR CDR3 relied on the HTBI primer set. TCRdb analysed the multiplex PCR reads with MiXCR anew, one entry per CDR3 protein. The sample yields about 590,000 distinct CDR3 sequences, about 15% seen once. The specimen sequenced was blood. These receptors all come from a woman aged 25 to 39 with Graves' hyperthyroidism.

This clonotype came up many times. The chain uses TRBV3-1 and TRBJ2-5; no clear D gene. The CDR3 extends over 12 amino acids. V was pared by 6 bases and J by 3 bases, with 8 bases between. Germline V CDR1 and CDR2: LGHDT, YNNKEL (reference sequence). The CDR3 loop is CASSQNKETQYF. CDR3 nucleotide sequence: TGTGCCAGCAGTCAGAACAAAGAGACCCAGTACTTC.

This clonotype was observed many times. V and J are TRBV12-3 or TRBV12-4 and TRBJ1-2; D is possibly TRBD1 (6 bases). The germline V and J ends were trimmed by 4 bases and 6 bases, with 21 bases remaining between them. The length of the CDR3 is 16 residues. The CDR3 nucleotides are TGTGCCAGCAGTTGGTCCCTCCGACAGGTGTCGGATGGCTACACCTTC. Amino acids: CASSWSLRQVSDGYTF.

The CDR3 reads CASSPGLAGDEQYF. The DNA for the CDR3 is TGTGCCAGCAGCCCGGGACTAGCGGGAGACGAGCAGTACTTC. The J gene is TRBJ2-7, the V gene TRBV3-1; 14 nucleotides agree with TRBD2. The CDR3 loop spans 14 amino acids. J gave up 5 bases and V 4 bases, and 1 base lay outside the gene matches. The V gene's germline CDR1 is LGHDT and CDR2 YNNKEL (reference sequence).

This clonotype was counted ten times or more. The CDR3 is CASSFTGARGETQYF. DNA for the CDR3: TGTGCCAGCAGCTTCACAGGGGCCCGTGGGGAGACCCAGTACTTC. V usage is TRBV7-2 and J usage is TRBJ2-5; TRBD1 matches at 7 bases. The CDR3 loop spans 15 amino acids. After removal of 3 bases from V and 5 bases from J, the junction contained 9 bases not matched to a gene. Germline CDR1 and CDR2: SGHTA and FQGNSA.

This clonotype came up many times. CDR3 sequence: CAISTGTSDYEQYF. The CDR3 bases are TGTGCCATCAGTACCGGGACTAGCGACTACGAGCAGTACTTC. The rearrangement links TRBV10-3 to TRBJ2-7; 10 nucleotides agree with TRBD2. CDR1 ENHRY and CDR2 SYGVKD come from the germline V gene. CDR3 length: 14 residues. Unmatched junction bases numbered 4, after V lost 5 bases and J lost 3 bases.

The CDR3: CASSRPPGNHQPQHF. CDR3 in DNA: TGTGCCAGCAGTCGACCCCCGGGAAACCATCAGCCCCAGCATTTT. The chain is built from TRBV6-1 and TRBJ1-5; the D is unclear. Germline V gives CDR1 MNHNS, CDR2 SASEGT. Trimming pared 5 bases from V and 5 bases from J, leaving 16 bases between. The CDR3 length is 15 residues.

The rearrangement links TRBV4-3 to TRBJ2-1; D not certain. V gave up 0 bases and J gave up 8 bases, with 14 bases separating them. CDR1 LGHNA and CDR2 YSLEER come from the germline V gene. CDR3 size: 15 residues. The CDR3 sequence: CASSQDRRQGYEQFF. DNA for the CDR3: TGCGCCAGCAGCCAAGATAGGCGACAAGGATATGAGCAGTTCTTC.

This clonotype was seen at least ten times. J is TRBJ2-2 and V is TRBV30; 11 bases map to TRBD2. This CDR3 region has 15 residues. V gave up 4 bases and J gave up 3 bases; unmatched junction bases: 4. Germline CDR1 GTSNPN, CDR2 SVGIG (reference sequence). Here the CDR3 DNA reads TGTGCCTGGAAAGGACTAGCGGGCCACACCGGGGAGCTGTTTTTT. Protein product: CAWKGLAGHTGELFF.

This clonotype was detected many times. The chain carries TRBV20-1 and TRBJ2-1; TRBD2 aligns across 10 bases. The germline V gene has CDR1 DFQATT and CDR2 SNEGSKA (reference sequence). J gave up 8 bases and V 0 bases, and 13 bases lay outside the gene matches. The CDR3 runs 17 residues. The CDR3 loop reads CSARDLLGSGRIDEQFF. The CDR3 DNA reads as TGCAGTGCTAGAGATCTTCTGGGTAGCGGGAGGATCGATGAGCAGTTCTTC.